What follows is one T cell receptor (beta chain) and its context. The antigen remains undetermined. Study outcomes and limitations: Tumor Tregs overlapped most with tumor, then blood, naive CD4+ cells.

Germline V gene data show CDR1 as SGHVT and CDR2 as SQSDAQ. This CDR3 is built from 16 residues. J was trimmed by 3 bases and V by 5 bases; bases with no gene match: 9. After constant-region reverse-primer amplification, full-length variable regions underwent semi-nested PCR with Nested Universal Primer A. Via MiXCR, TCRdb re-called the 5' RACE reads, giving one row per CDR3 protein. The profile shows more than 45,000 distinct CDR3 sequences, roughly 28% of them singletons. The clonotype was recovered from a female donor with breast cancer. V and J are TRBV7-4 and TRBJ1-1, with 10 positions matching TRBD1. Source material: tumor-infiltrating memory CD4+ T cells sorted from the breast tumor. Regarding subset: memory CD4+ T cells, CD4+CD45RO+CD25-. This CDR3 is CASSAGTGEAHTEAFF. The CDR3 DNA sequence: TGTGCCAGCAGCGCTGGGACAGGGGAGGCCCACACTGAAGCTTTCTTT.